Shown below are 19 T cell receptor beta chains from a single sample sequenced in a study of cytomegalovirus exposure and HLA in healthy donors. 60 Vbeta and 13 Jbeta primers were used in PCR. Profiling relied on immunoSEQ multiplex PCR, and the TCRdb table lists in-frame clones only, not all of them. Among approximately 40,000 clones listed, roughly 79% were seen once. The sequencing input was PBMCs. These receptors all stem from a middle-aged woman in good health and CMV-seronegative.

This clone was recorded once. This chain connects TRBV15 to TRBJ1-3, with TRBD1 matching over 7 bases. CDR1 and CDR2 (germline): LNHNV, YYDKDF (reference sequence). The length of the CDR3 is 13 residues. V was clipped by 3 bases and J by 4 bases; unmatched bases: 0. CDR3 coding DNA: TGTGCCACCAGCAGGGGACAGGGAAACACCATATATTTT. Protein: CATSRGQGNTIYF.

The chain recombines TRBV18 with TRBJ2-1, with a weak D call TRBD1 (6 bases). The CDR3 length is 15 residues. Trimming removed 2 bases at V and 5 bases at J, with 13 bases between. CDR1 is KGHSH, CDR2 LQKENI, per germline. The CDR3 coding sequence is TGTGCCAGCTCACCAATCGCAGGGGCAGACAATGAGCAGTTCTTC. Protein sequence: CASSPIAGADNEQFF.

V and J are TRBV5-4 and TRBJ2-5, with a possible D match to TRBD2 (5 bases). This CDR3 has 9 residues. CDR1 is SGHNT, CDR2 YYREEE, per germline (reference sequence). The germline V and J ends were trimmed by 10 bases and 9 bases, with 10 bases remaining between them. As DNA, the CDR3 is TGTGCCCTACTAGGGCCCCAGTACTTC. This encodes CALLGPQYF.

This chain connects TRBV2 to TRBJ1-5; the D gene is possibly TRBD1 (6 bases). Trimming left V 4 bases short and J 6 bases short, with 13 bases between. CDR1 and CDR2 (germline): SNHLY, FYNNEI. The CDR3 runs 14 residues. The CDR3 nucleotides read TGTGCCAGCAGTGTCGAGGGGGACGGTCAGCCCCAGCATTTT. This encodes CASSVEGDGQPQHF.

This clone has just a few counts. This chain joins TRBV6-1 and TRBJ1-1, with 10 positions matching TRBD1. This CDR3 has 16 residues. Losses at the gene ends were 4 bases for V and 2 bases for J; bases not matched to a gene: 7. Germline V gene lookup returns CDR1 MNHNS and CDR2 SASEGT. The CDR3 here is CASSGQGAIINTEAFF. CDR3 coding DNA: TGTGCCAGCAGTGGACAGGGGGCGATTATCAACACTGAAGCTTTCTTT.

The chain is built from TRBV4-3 and TRBJ2-7; 8 positions agree with TRBD1. Germline V CDR1 and CDR2: LGHNA, YSLEER. The V segment lost 3 bases and the J segment 0 bases; nucleotides outside the gene matches: 4. This CDR3 spans 15 amino acids. The CDR3 bases are TGCGCCAGCAGCCAGGGGACAGGTCCCTCCTACGAGCAGTACTTC. Translating it yields CASSQGTGPSYEQYF.

The rearrangement links TRBV29-1 to TRBJ1-4; perhaps TRBD1 as D (6 bases). Germline lookup yields CDR1 SQVTM and CDR2 ANQGSEA. V shed 4 bases and J shed 0 bases, with 18 bases lying between them. There are 17 residues in the CDR3. The CDR3 protein is CSVASPGQSATNEKLFF. The CDR3 nucleotides read TGCAGCGTTGCGAGTCCGGGACAAAGTGCAACTAATGAAAAACTGTTTTTT.

The chain carries TRBV4-1 and TRBJ1-4; D unresolved. This CDR3 spans 14 amino acids. The V gene's germline CDR1 is MGHRA and CDR2 YSYEKL. V was clipped by 3 bases and J by 9 bases, with 14 bases between them. The CDR3 DNA reads as TGCGCCAGCAGCCACACGAACAGAGCCCAAAAACTGTTTTTT. As protein: CASSHTNRAQKLFF.

CDR3 sequence reads: CASSDRTGFGSPLHF. CDR3 sequence (DNA): TGTGCCAGCAGTGACAGGACAGGGTTTGGGTCACCCCTCCACTTT. The V and J genes are TRBV2 and TRBJ1-6, with TRBD1 matching 8 bases. The CDR3 contains 15 residues. In germline, CDR1 is SNHLY, CDR2 FYNNEI. V shed 3 bases and J 10 bases; nucleotides not matched to a gene: 8. Full variable domain (remainder filled in from reference TRBV2 and TRBJ1-6): EPEVTQTPSHQVTQMGQEVILRCVPISNHLYFYWYRQILGQKVEFLVSFYNNEISEKSEIFDDQFSVERPDGSNFTLKIRSTKLEDSAMYFCASSDRTGFGSPLHFGNGTRLTVT.

The V and J genes are TRBV19 and TRBJ2-5; D perhaps matches TRBD1 (6 bases). The CDR3 totals 13 residues. V lost 5 bases, J lost 4 bases, and 11 bases lay in between. CDR1 is LNHDA and CDR2 is SQIVND in the germline V gene (reference sequence). The CDR3 bases are TGTGCCAGTAGTGAACAGGGCGGAGAGACCCAGTACTTC. It encodes CASSEQGGETQYF.

V is TRBV7-2 and J is TRBJ2-1; the match to TRBD2 covers 9 bases. V lost 5 bases, J lost 9 bases, and 17 bases stayed unmatched. Germline V gene lookup returns CDR1 SGHTA and CDR2 FQGNSA. This CDR3 region has 17 residues. The CDR3 is CASSKEGRGGSLGEQFF. DNA of the CDR3: TGTGCCAGCAGCAAAGAGGGGCGGGGGGGCTCTTTAGGTGAGCAGTTCTTC. Filled out from reference TRBV7-2 and TRBJ2-1, the complete variable domain reads GAGVSQSPSNKVTEKGKDVELRCDPISGHTALYWYRQSLGQGLEFLIYFQGNSAPDKSGLPSDRFSAERTGGSVSTLTIQRTQQEDSAVYLCASSKEGRGGSLGEQFFGPGTRLTVL.

The gene calls are TRBV4-3 and TRBJ2-1; 9 bases agree with TRBD2. Unmatched junction bases numbered 9, after V lost 4 bases and J lost 8 bases. Germline V gene data show CDR1 as LGHNA and CDR2 as YSLEER. The CDR3 has 15 amino acids. CDR3 residues: CASSLTRGGKYEQFF. For the CDR3, the DNA is TGCGCCAGCAGCCTGACGCGGGGGGGCAAGTATGAGCAGTTCTTC.

This chain links TRBV4-2 with TRBJ2-1; unclear D gene. CDR1 LGHNA and CDR2 YNFKEQ come from the germline V gene. The CDR3 has 12 residues. V was shortened by 5 bases and J by 7 bases, with 9 bases between the two germline ends. As DNA, the CDR3 is TGTGCCAGCAGCACCCAGATAAATGAGCAGTTCTTC. It specifies CASSTQINEQFF.

The J gene is TRBJ2-1, the V gene TRBV5-4; 13 bases align to TRBD2. This CDR3 is built from 17 residues. Germline CDR1 reads SGHNT; CDR2 reads YYREEE (reference sequence). The V segment lost 2 bases and the J segment 7 bases; nucleotides outside the gene matches: 9. The CDR3 here is CASSFRTSGGEWNEQFF. The CDR3 DNA reads as TGTGCCAGCAGCTTCCGGACTAGCGGGGGCGAATGGAATGAGCAGTTCTTC.

The chain recombines TRBV19 with TRBJ1-1; D perhaps matches TRBD1 (5 bases). Germline assignment: CDR1 LNHDA and CDR2 SQIVND (reference sequence). Between the trimmed V and J ends, which lost 6 bases and 1 base, there was a span of 21 bases. This CDR3 spans 17 amino acids. CDR3 loop: CASRIARGAKWNTEAFF. CDR3 in DNA: TGTGCCAGTAGGATCGCCCGCGGGGCTAAATGGAACACTGAAGCTTTCTTT.

The genes are TRBV6-5 and TRBJ1-5; 8 bases match TRBD1. The V and J ends lost 5 bases and 2 bases, in that order; junction bases with no gene match: 5. There are 15 residues in the CDR3. Germline V CDR1 and CDR2: MNHEY, SVGAGI. CDR3 sequence (DNA): TGTGCCAGCAGTCGGACAGGGTGGGGCAATCAGCCCCAGCATTTT. It translates to CASSRTGWGNQPQHF.

In its sample, this clone was seen once. The J gene is TRBJ2-3, the V gene TRBV5-6, with D unclear. The CDR3 is 15 amino acids. Germline V gene data show CDR1 as SGHDT and CDR2 as YYEEEE. Trimming stripped 2 bases from V and 2 bases from J, with 12 bases between. CDR3 loop: CASSFGGGYTDTQYF. The CDR3 region has the DNA TGTGCCAGCAGCTTTGGCGGTGGCTACACAGATACGCAGTATTTT. Supplemented by reference TRBV5-6 and TRBJ2-3, the full variable domain reads DAGVTQSPTHLIKTRGQQVTLRCSPKSGHDTVSWYQQALGQGPQFIFQYYEEEERQRGNFPDRFSGHQFPNYSSELNVNALLLGDSALYLCASSFGGGYTDTQYFGPGTRLTVL.

The genes are TRBV28 and TRBJ1-2; no clear D. Trimming stripped 6 bases from V and 6 bases from J, with 14 bases between. CDR1 is MDHEN and CDR2 is SYDVKM in the germline V gene. This CDR3 region has 13 residues. The CDR3, as DNA: TGTGCCAGCAGAATTCCGGGAGATAATGGCTACACCTTC. This gives the protein CASRIPGDNGYTF.

V and J are TRBV2 and TRBJ1-4, with D perhaps matching TRBD1 (6 bases). Germline V lookup: CDR1 SNHLY, CDR2 FYNNEI. The length of the CDR3 is 14 residues. The germline V and J ends were trimmed by 6 bases and 4 bases, with 12 bases remaining between them. The CDR3 DNA reads TGTGCCAGCAGACGGGGGGGCTTTAATGAAAAACTGTTTTTT. Translated, it gives CASRRGGFNEKLFF.